This TCR beta chain originates from a study of shared clonotypes between healthy human individuals. Study-level findings and limits: Compared with clonotypes that all four donors shared, non-shared clonotypes had lower generation probabilities.

On this clone: Its specificity is not known.

This CDR3 comprises 15 residues. Unmatched junction bases numbered 4, after V lost 0 bases and J lost 3 bases. Germline V lookup: CDR1 MNHEY, CDR2 SMNVEV (reference sequence). Only in-frame clones appear in the TCRdb table, and some are missing; sequencing was by immunoSEQ multiplex PCR. The data show around 2,000,000 clones, less than 95% seen once. Terminally differentiated effector memory CD45RA+ cells were excluded by CCR7 positive selection of CD45RO-negative cells. The source of this sequence is a man aged 18-30 years in good health. The chain carries TRBV27 and TRBJ2-7, with TRBD1 matching over 8 bases. The sample taken for sequencing was naive CD8+ T cells sorted from blood. CDR3 sequence (DNA): TGTGCCAGCAGTTTATCGGCACAGGGGGTCTACGAGCAGTACTTC. This translates into CASSLSAQGVYEQYF.